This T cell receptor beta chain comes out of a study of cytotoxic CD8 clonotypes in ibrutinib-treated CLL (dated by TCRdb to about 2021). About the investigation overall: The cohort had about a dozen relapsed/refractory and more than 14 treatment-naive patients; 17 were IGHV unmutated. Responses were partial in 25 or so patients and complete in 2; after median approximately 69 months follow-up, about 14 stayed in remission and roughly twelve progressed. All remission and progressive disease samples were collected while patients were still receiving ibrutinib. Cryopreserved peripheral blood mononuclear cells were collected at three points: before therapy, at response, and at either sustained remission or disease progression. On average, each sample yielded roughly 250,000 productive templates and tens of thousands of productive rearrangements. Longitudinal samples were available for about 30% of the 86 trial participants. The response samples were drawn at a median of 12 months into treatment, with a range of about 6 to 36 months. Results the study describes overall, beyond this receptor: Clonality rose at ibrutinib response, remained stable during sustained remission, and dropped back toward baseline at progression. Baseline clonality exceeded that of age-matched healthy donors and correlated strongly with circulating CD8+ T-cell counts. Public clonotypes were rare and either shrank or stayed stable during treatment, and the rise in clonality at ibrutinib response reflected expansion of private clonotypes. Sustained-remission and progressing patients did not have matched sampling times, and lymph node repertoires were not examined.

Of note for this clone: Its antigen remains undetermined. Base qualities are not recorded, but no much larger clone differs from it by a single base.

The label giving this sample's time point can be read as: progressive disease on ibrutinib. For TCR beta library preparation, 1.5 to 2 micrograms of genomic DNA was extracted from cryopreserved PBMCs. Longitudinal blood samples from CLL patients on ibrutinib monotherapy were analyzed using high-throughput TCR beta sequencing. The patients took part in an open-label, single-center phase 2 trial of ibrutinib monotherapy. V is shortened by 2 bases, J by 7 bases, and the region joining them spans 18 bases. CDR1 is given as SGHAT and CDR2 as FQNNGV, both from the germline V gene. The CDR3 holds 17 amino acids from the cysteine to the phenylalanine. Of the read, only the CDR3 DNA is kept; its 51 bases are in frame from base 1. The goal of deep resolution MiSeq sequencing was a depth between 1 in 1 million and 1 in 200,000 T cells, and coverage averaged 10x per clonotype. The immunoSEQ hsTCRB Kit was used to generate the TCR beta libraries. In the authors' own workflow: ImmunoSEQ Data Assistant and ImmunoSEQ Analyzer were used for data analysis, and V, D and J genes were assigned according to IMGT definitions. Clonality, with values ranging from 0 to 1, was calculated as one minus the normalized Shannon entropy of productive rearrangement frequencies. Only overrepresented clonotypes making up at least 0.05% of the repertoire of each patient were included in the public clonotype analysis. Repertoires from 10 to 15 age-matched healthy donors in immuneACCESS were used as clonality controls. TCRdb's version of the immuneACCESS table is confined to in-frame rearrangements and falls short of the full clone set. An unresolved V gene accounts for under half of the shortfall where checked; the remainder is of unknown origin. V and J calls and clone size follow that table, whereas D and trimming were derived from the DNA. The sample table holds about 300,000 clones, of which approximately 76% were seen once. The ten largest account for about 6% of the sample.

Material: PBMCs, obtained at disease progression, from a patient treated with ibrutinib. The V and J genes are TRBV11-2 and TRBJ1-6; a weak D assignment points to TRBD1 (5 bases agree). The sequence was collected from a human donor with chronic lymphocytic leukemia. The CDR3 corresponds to CASSLIGAALGNSPLHF. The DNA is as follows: TGTGCCAGCAGCTTAATTGGGGCGGCCCTCGGGAATTCACCCCTCCACTTT.